The T cell receptor (beta chain) described here comes from a study of graft-versus-host responses after intestinal transplantation. Study at large: Isolated intestinal, liver-intestinal, or multivisceral transplants had been given to the recipients. Recipients across the board were started on anti-thymocyte globulin induction, then kept on tacrolimus and steroids for about 3 years. Study-wide points: Investigators detected GvH clones in recipient marrow, with some emerging earlier in ileum or blood. Early declines in HvG clones that occurred post-transplant were associated with peak circulating GvH clone levels.

Turning to this clone: Its antigen is currently unknown.

CDR1 WNHNN and CDR2 SYGVQD come from the germline V gene (reference sequence). The V gene lost 3 bases and the J gene lost 4 bases, with 11 bases spanning the gap. The CDR3 spans 14 residues. Only in-frame clones appear in the TCRdb table, and some are missing; sequencing was by immunoSEQ multiplex PCR. The sample comprises about 39,000 clones, roughly 96% of which are singletons, and more than 0.2% rests with the top ten. The V and J genes are TRBV10-1 and TRBJ2-3; a weak D match, TRBD1 (6 bases). This TCR was sampled from a human donor who was the organ donor for an intestinal transplant. The sequencing here drew on unstimulated CD8+ T cells sorted from spleen or lymph node cells, taken before transplant. CDR3 in amino acids: CASSERDISDTQYF. DNA of the CDR3: TGCGCCAGCAGTGAAAGGGACATTTCAGATACGCAGTATTTT.